The subject of this entry is one T cell receptor (beta chain). What it binds is unknown. Not recorded for this donor was the CMV serostatus. PCR used 60 Vbeta primers and 13 Jbeta primers. TCRdb's table, derived via immunoSEQ multiplex PCR, lists solely in-frame clones and lacks some. Of some 150,000 clones listed, approximately 72% were seen once; the top ten hold roughly 2.5%. This sample stems from a study of cytomegalovirus exposure and HLA in healthy donors. Findings and caveats of the study: Some public TCRs appeared in many individuals, while most sequences were rare. The investigators catalogued 150 to 200 TCR beta chains as cytomegalovirus-associated.

The CDR3 is made up of 15 amino acids. Germline V gene lookup returns CDR1 SGHAT and CDR2 FQNNGV. V lost 5 bases and J lost 0; bases outside the gene matches: 7. The rearrangement links TRBV11-2 to TRBJ2-7, with 7 bases matching TRBD1. This receptor was taken from a human donor in good health. Specimen: PBMCs. The chain's CDR3 is CASSVGTVSSYEQYF. The CDR3 nucleotides read TGTGCCAGCAGCGTGGGGACAGTAAGCTCCTACGAGCAGTACTTC.